Presented here are 3 T cell receptor beta chains from one specimen sequenced in a study of blood T cell repertoires in COVID-19. Profiling relied on immunoSEQ multiplex PCR, and the TCRdb table lists in-frame clones only, not all of them. Among roughly 250,000 clones listed, about 87% were seen once. Sequences were obtained from peripheral blood. These receptors came from a woman in her forties or fifties with acute or convalescent COVID-19.

The chain uses TRBV9 and TRBJ2-7; the match to TRBD2 covers 8 bases. Germline-derived CDR1 and CDR2 are SGDLS and YYNGEE. The CDR3 runs 16 residues. Losses at the gene ends were 4 bases for V and 2 bases for J; bases not matched to a gene: 11. This CDR3 is CASSTGGARAAYEQYF. The CDR3 coding sequence is TGTGCCAGCAGCACCGGGGGGGCCAGAGCCGCCTACGAGCAGTACTTC.

V usage is TRBV6-2 or TRBV6-3 and J usage is TRBJ1-5, with D unresolved. The CDR3 is made up of 13 amino acids. Looked up from germline, CDR1 is MNHEY and CDR2 is SVGEGT. Trimming removed 6 bases at V and 7 bases at J, with 13 bases between. CDR3 nucleotides: TGTGCCAGCAGGCCTACTATCGGGCAGCCCCAGCATTTT. Protein: CASRPTIGQPQHF.

The gene calls are TRBV11-2 and TRBJ2-7; a possible D gene is TRBD2 (5 bases). Germline V gives CDR1 SGHAT, CDR2 FQNNGV. This CDR3 has 18 residues. The V gene lost 0 bases and the J gene lost 6 bases, with 24 bases spanning the gap. CDR3 loop: CASSLDHMGRLPDGEQYF. The CDR3 DNA follows: TGTGCCAGCAGCTTAGATCACATGGGTAGACTACCCGATGGCGAGCAGTACTTC.